A single sample is the source of the 9 T cell receptor beta chains below, sequenced in a study of shared clonotypes between healthy human individuals. Profiled with immunoSEQ multiplex PCR; TCRdb holds only in-frame clones, not every one. Of almost 750,000 clones listed, 72% are singletons. The sample was memory CD4+ T cells sorted from blood. The subset was: CD45RA-negative fraction. These receptor sequences come from a woman under 40 in good health.

This clone has a single count. This rearrangement joins TRBV7-7 to TRBJ2-1; D unresolved. The CDR3 has 12 amino acids. The V end was cut by 5 bases, the J end by 6 bases, with 8 bases between. Germline CDR1 reads SSHAT; CDR2 reads FNYEAQ (reference sequence). The CDR3 coding sequence is TGTGCCAGCAGCCTGTGGGCCAATGAGCAGTTCTTC. This codes for CASSLWANEQFF. The full variable domain, in which reference TRBV7-7 and TRBJ2-1 provide the parts outside the CDR3, is GAGVSQSPRYKVTKRGQDVTLRCDPISSHATLYWYQQALGQGPEFLTYFNYEAQPDKSGLPSDRFSAERPEGSISTLTIQRTEQRDSAMYRCASSLWANEQFFGPGTRLTVL.

The rearrangement links TRBV29-1 to TRBJ2-1; D perhaps matches TRBD1 (5 bases). The V and J ends lost 0 bases and 8 bases respectively, with 20 bases between them. Germline V gene lookup returns CDR1 SQVTM and CDR2 ANQGSEA. The CDR3 loop spans 16 amino acids. The CDR3 bases are TGCAGCGTTGAAGATTTGGGCAGGGATGGAAAGGATGAGCAGTTCTTC. Its protein is CSVEDLGRDGKDEQFF.

The V and J genes are TRBV18 and TRBJ2-1, with TRBD2 identical over 7 bases. CDR1 is KGHSH, CDR2 LQKENI, per germline. V shed 1 base, J shed 6 bases, and the junction held 9 bases outside the gene matches. This CDR3 is built from 16 residues. The chain's CDR3 is CASSPRTGTISNEQFF. DNA of the CDR3: TGTGCCAGCTCACCACGAACCGGGACTATATCCAATGAGCAGTTCTTC.

The chain recombines TRBV19 with TRBJ2-5; 10 nucleotides line up with TRBD2. Germline-derived CDR1 and CDR2 are LNHDA and SQIVND (reference sequence). J lost 4 bases, V lost 5 bases, and 7 bases had no gene match. The CDR3 has 15 amino acids. CDR3 sequence (DNA): TGTGCCAGTAGTCCAGCTATAGCGGGAGGAGAGACCCAGTACTTC. This codes for CASSPAIAGGETQYF.

The J gene is TRBJ1-5, the V gene TRBV6-5; a weak D match, TRBD1 (6 bases). This CDR3 is 14 amino acids long. CDR1 is MNHEY, CDR2 SVGAGI, per germline. The ends were cut back, 4 bases at V and 5 bases at J, with 12 bases in the middle. The CDR3: CASSFQGSDQPQHF. As DNA, the CDR3 is TGTGCCAGCAGTTTTCAGGGGAGTGATCAGCCCCAGCATTTT.

V gene TRBV19 combines with J gene TRBJ1-2; TRBD1 is a possible D gene (5 bases). This CDR3 contains 16 residues. Germline V gives CDR1 LNHDA, CDR2 SQIVND (reference sequence). V gave up 9 bases and J gave up 3 bases, with 23 bases separating them. CDR3 nucleotides: TGTGCCAGCATACCTGGGGGTCTGAGGGATTACTATGGCTACACCTTC. Its protein is CASIPGGLRDYYGYTF.

This clone was recorded many times. The V gene is TRBV6-5, the J gene TRBJ1-1; D is unresolved. CDR3 length: 13 residues. Germline CDR1 is MNHEY and CDR2 is SVGAGI. V was pared by 2 bases and J by 3 bases, with 7 bases between. CDR3 sequence (DNA): TGTGCCAGCAGTTACGCTGGGGACACTGAAGCTTTCTTT. Translating gives CASSYAGDTEAFF.

This rearrangement joins TRBV27 to TRBJ2-6, with 11 bases matching TRBD1. V gave up 5 bases and J gave up 2 bases; unmatched junction bases: 5. From germline, CDR1 is MNHEY and CDR2 SMNVEV (reference sequence). CDR3 length: 17 residues. The CDR3, as DNA: TGTGCCAGCAGTCATGGACAGGGGGCCCCTGGGGCCAACGTCCTGACTTTC. Translation gives CASSHGQGAPGANVLTF.

This chain connects TRBV6-1 to TRBJ1-1; D unclear. Germline CDR1 is MNHNS and CDR2 is SASEGT. Trimming took 6 bases from V and 8 from J, leaving 10 bases between them. The CDR3 runs 11 residues. The CDR3 loop reads CASSFTWEAFF. As DNA, the CDR3 is TGTGCCAGCAGCTTTACTTGGGAAGCTTTCTTT.